The 27 T cell receptor beta chains given below trace back to one sample, sequenced in a study of vaccination and CD4 T cells after COVID-19. In TCRdb, the PCR reads were re-called with MiXCR into one record per CDR3 protein. The sample holds 15,000 or so distinct CDR3 sequences, more than 55% seen once. The sample here was CD4+ T cells from blood, taken after SARS-CoV-2 vaccination. Receptors were obtained from a human donor who had recovered from COVID-19.

V and J are TRBV7-8 and TRBJ2-1; 7 bases match TRBD1. Germline CDR1 SGHVS, CDR2 FQNEAQ. The CDR3 spans 17 residues. The V gene end was trimmed by 5 bases and the J gene end by 5 bases; junction bases not matched to a gene: 15. The CDR3 nucleotides read TGTGCCAGCAGCACAGATCCCCTAACAGGGGCCCACAATGAGCAGTTCTTC. Translating gives CASSTDPLTGAHNEQFF.

The chain has TRBV2 and TRBJ1-1, with a tentative D call TRBD1 (5 bases). V lost 7 bases, J lost 4 bases, and 16 bases lay in between. The CDR3 contains 14 residues. The germline gives CDR1 SNHLY, CDR2 FYNNEI. The CDR3 sequence is CASTGSRGGTEAFF. The CDR3 DNA reads as TGTGCCAGCACGGGGTCGAGGGGAGGCACTGAAGCTTTCTTT.

V and J are TRBV20-1 and TRBJ2-2, with no clear D. This CDR3 spans 16 amino acids. The V and J ends lost 0 bases and 8 bases respectively, with 19 bases between them. The germline CDR1 and CDR2 sequences are DFQATT and SNEGSKA (reference sequence). The CDR3: CSARDTRGLEKGELFF. DNA for the CDR3: TGCAGTGCTAGAGATACCCGAGGCCTCGAGAAGGGGGAGCTGTTTTTT.

This clonotype was seen a handful of times. V gene TRBV27 combines with J gene TRBJ1-3, with D unresolved. This CDR3 comprises 13 residues. Trimming shortened V by 5 bases and J by 1 base, and 6 bases separated the two germline ends. The germline V gene has CDR1 MNHEY and CDR2 SMNVEV (reference sequence). The CDR3 sequence: CASSRVSGNTIYF. The CDR3 DNA reads TGTGCCAGCAGTCGGGTGTCTGGAAACACCATATATTTT.

The chain joins TRBV7-3 to TRBJ2-3; D is unclear. CDR3 length: 13 amino acids. Germline CDR1 SGHTA, CDR2 FQGTGA. With 9 bases removed from V and 1 base from J, the gap between germline ends came to 11 bases. Written as DNA, the CDR3 is TGTGCCAGTGCACTTGGCGGCACAGATACGCAGTATTTT. This encodes CASALGGTDTQYF.

This chain joins TRBV20-1 and TRBJ2-5; the match to TRBD2 covers 15 bases. The J segment lost 5 bases and the V segment lost 6 bases, leaving 13 bases of the junction unmatched. Germline V lookup: CDR1 DFQATT, CDR2 SNEGSKA (reference sequence). This CDR3 has 17 residues. As DNA, the CDR3 is TGCAGTGCCGAAGCGGGGACTAGCGGGAGGAGGGGGGAGACCCAGTACTTC. This translates into CSAEAGTSGRRGETQYF.

This clonotype showed up just a few times. CDR3 DNA: TGTGCCAGCATACGGGGACAGGGAGGGAGAGAGACCCAGTACTTC. It codes for CASIRGQGGRETQYF. The V call is TRBV2, the J call TRBJ2-5, with 9 bases lining up with TRBD1. V dropped 7 bases and J dropped 4; count of bases not matched to a gene: 10. CDR1 is SNHLY and CDR2 is FYNNEI in the germline V gene. The CDR3 is made up of 15 amino acids.

This clonotype occurred a few times. The gene calls are TRBV20-1 and TRBJ1-1, with D unresolved. From germline, CDR1 is DFQATT and CDR2 SNEGSKA (reference sequence). The CDR3 runs 16 residues. Between the trimmed V and J ends, which lost 4 bases and 3 bases, there was a span of 21 bases. CDR3: CSATRLLISRDTEAFF. CDR3 DNA sequence: TGCAGTGCTACCCGACTCTTGATCTCAAGGGACACTGAAGCTTTCTTT.

Comments on this clonotype: Sequence at one end of the junction differs from germline and may be a read error. The J gene is TRBJ2-1, the V gene TRBV15, with a weak D call TRBD2 (5 bases). In germline, CDR1 is LNHNV, CDR2 YYDKDF (reference sequence). CDR3 length: 18 residues. The CDR3 DNA reads as TGTACCACCAGCAGAGATAGGAGGAGAGCAAGCTCCTACAATGAGCAGTTCTTC. This gives the protein CTTSRDRRRASSYNEQFF.

This rearrangement joins TRBV7-2 to TRBJ1-4; unclear D gene. V lost 6 bases, J lost 6 bases, and 11 bases lay in between. Germline CDR1 is SGHTA and CDR2 is FQGNSA. CDR3 length: 13 amino acids. CDR3 protein: CASRPIGDEKLFF. The CDR3 DNA follows: TGTGCCAGCAGGCCCATAGGAGATGAAAAACTGTTTTTT.

V gene TRBV28 combines with J gene TRBJ2-7; possibly TRBD1 or TRBD2 for D (5 bases each). The germline V and J ends were trimmed by 1 base and 0 bases, with 19 bases remaining between them. Germline-derived CDR1 and CDR2 are MDHEN and SYDVKM. This CDR3 has 18 amino acids. The CDR3 nucleotides read TGTGCCAGCAGTTTATACTCGGGACCCACTCTATTCTCCTACGAGCAGTACTTC. This codes for CASSLYSGPTLFSYEQYF.

J is TRBJ2-7 and V is TRBV12-3 or TRBV12-4; weak D call: TRBD1 (6 bases). This CDR3 contains 12 residues. V gave up 5 bases and J gave up 4 bases, with 9 bases separating them. The DNA for the CDR3 is TGTGCCAGCAGTCGGACAGTTTACGAGCAGTACTTC. The encoded protein is CASSRTVYEQYF.

The gene calls are TRBV20-1 and TRBJ2-7, with 7 bases matching TRBD2. Germline CDR1 reads DFQATT; CDR2 reads SNEGSKA (reference sequence). This CDR3 is built from 14 residues. CDR3 region: CSSDRDYLTYEQYF. DNA for the CDR3: TGCAGCTCAGACCGGGACTACCTAACCTACGAGCAGTACTTC.

The chain couples TRBV7-9 to TRBJ2-3; D gene unclear. The V end was cut by 3 bases, the J end by 0 bases, with 10 bases between. This CDR3 comprises 15 residues. CDR1 is SEHNR, CDR2 FQNEAQ, per germline (reference sequence). The DNA of the CDR3 is TGTGCCAGCAGCTTTAGCCAAAAAAGCACAGATACGCAGTATTTT. It codes for CASSFSQKSTDTQYF.

The chain employs TRBV18 and TRBJ1-1; D is uncertain. Germline loops: CDR1 KGHSH, CDR2 LQKENI. V gave up 3 bases and J gave up 10 bases, with 12 bases separating them. The CDR3 contains 12 residues. The CDR3: CASSPEGLTAFF. The CDR3 DNA reads as TGTGCCAGCTCACCTGAGGGCCTTACAGCTTTCTTT. Drawing the rest from reference TRBV18 and TRBJ1-1, the complete variable domain is NAGVMQNPRHLVRRRGQEARLRCSPMKGHSHVYWYRQLPEEGLKFMVYLQKENIIDESGMPKERFSAEFPKEGPSILRIQQVVRGDSAAYFCASSPEGLTAFFGQGTRLTVV.

The chain combines TRBV7-2 with TRBJ2-5; TRBD2 matches at 7 bases. The germline gives CDR1 SGHTA, CDR2 FQGNSA. Trimming cost V 4 bases and J 7 bases; bases outside gene matches: 9. The length of the CDR3 is 14 residues. CDR3 sequence: CASSSRTSSWTQYF. The CDR3 DNA reads as TGTGCCAGCAGCTCGCGGACTAGTTCGTGGACCCAGTACTTC.

V and J are TRBV20-1 and TRBJ2-5; D call uncertain. CDR1 is DFQATT, CDR2 SNEGSKA, per germline (reference sequence). This CDR3 is built from 13 residues. V dropped 6 bases and J dropped 0 bases, with 11 bases sitting between them. The CDR3 DNA is TGCAGTGCCACAAACGACAACCAAGAGACCCAGTACTTC. It is translated as CSATNDNQETQYF.

V is TRBV6-5 and J is TRBJ2-7; TRBD2 matches 11 bases. The length of the CDR3 is 15 residues. The germline V gene has CDR1 MNHEY and CDR2 SVGAGI. Trimming removed 0 bases from V and 5 bases from J; junction bases left unmatched: 3. The CDR3 DNA reads as TGTGCCAGCAGTTACTCCGGGACTAGCGGTGACGAGCAGTACTTC. It specifies CASSYSGTSGDEQYF.

The chain joins TRBV10-3 to TRBJ2-7; TRBD1 matches 8 bases. V shed 6 bases and J 4 bases; nucleotides not matched to a gene: 5. The CDR3 runs to 13 residues. CDR1 ENHRY and CDR2 SYGVKD come from the germline V gene. The CDR3 nucleotides read TGTGCCATCAGGGGACAGGAGAGGTACGAGCAGTACTTC. Translation: CAIRGQERYEQYF.

The rearrangement links TRBV7-2 to TRBJ2-1; TRBD1 matches 7 bases. V was pared by 5 bases and J by 4 bases, with 8 bases of the junction left unmatched. Per germline, CDR1 SGHTA and CDR2 FQGNSA. The CDR3 is 15 amino acids. The CDR3 region is CASSETRGQYNEQFF. The DNA for the CDR3 is TGTGCCAGCAGCGAGACGAGGGGACAGTACAATGAGCAGTTCTTC.

The rearrangement links TRBV19 to TRBJ2-5; D ambiguous. Trimming shortened V by 10 bases and J by 0 bases, and 21 bases separated the two germline ends. CDR3 length equals 16 residues. Germline CDR1 reads LNHDA; CDR2 reads SQIVND (reference sequence). CDR3 DNA: TGTGCCATGAGGCTCCCGGCAGAAACATACCAAGAGACCCAGTACTTC. This gives the protein CAMRLPAETYQETQYF.

This rearrangement joins TRBV6-1 to TRBJ2-1, with TRBD1 matching over 7 bases. Trimming at V came to 7 bases and at J to 0 bases, leaving 6 bases not matched to a gene. The CDR3 sequence is 15 residues long. CDR1 is MNHNS, CDR2 SASEGT, per germline. The CDR3 DNA reads as TGTGCCAGCATTAGGACAGGTGCCTCCTACAATGAGCAGTTCTTC. Protein: CASIRTGASYNEQFF.

V usage is TRBV27 and J usage is TRBJ2-5; 8 bases agree with TRBD1. The CDR3 spans 13 residues. V gave up 8 bases and J gave up 5 bases; unmatched junction bases: 7. Per germline, CDR1 MNHEY and CDR2 SMNVEV (reference sequence). The CDR3 loop is CASSGTGGETQYF. For the CDR3, the DNA is TGTGCCAGCTCCGGGACAGGCGGGGAGACCCAGTACTTC.

The J gene is TRBJ2-5, the V gene TRBV9; the D gene is possibly TRBD1 (6 bases). V dropped 4 bases and J dropped 1 base, with 14 bases sitting between them. This CDR3 has 15 amino acids. CDR1 SGDLS and CDR2 YYNGEE come from the germline V gene. This CDR3 is CASSLGAAFQETQYF. The CDR3, as DNA: TGTGCCAGCAGCCTGGGGGCCGCTTTCCAAGAGACCCAGTACTTC. Using reference TRBV9 and TRBJ2-5 for the parts outside the CDR3, the full variable domain is DSGVTQTPKHLITATGQRVTLRCSPRSGDLSVYWYQQSLDQGLQFLIQYYNGEERAKGNILERFSAQQFPDLHSELNLSSLELGDSALYFCASSLGAAFQETQYFGPGTRLLVL.

This clonotype was observed a single time. The chain has TRBV7-2 and TRBJ2-2, with unresolved D. CDR3 length: 14 residues. The V end lost 1 base, the J end lost 1 base, and 4 bases lay between the germline ends. Germline CDR1 is SGHTA and CDR2 is FQGNSA. CDR3 sequence reads: CASSLDRNTGELFF. CDR3 nucleotide sequence: TGTGCCAGCAGCTTAGACAGGAACACCGGGGAGCTGTTTTTT.

The CDR3 loop reads CASSGTASSTDTQYF. The DNA of the CDR3 is TGTGCCAGCAGCGGGACTGCCTCTAGCACAGATACGCAGTATTTT. J is TRBJ2-3 and V is TRBV6-1, with a weak D call TRBD2 (6 bases). This CDR3 region has 15 residues. V was shortened by 6 bases and J by 0 bases, with 13 bases between the two germline ends. Germline V gives CDR1 MNHNS, CDR2 SASEGT.

The chain uses TRBV7-2 and TRBJ2-2, with D maybe TRBD1 (5 bases). V lost 10 bases and J 4 bases, leaving 16 bases between the germline ends. In germline, CDR1 is SGHTA, CDR2 FQGNSA. The CDR3 has 14 amino acids. The CDR3 nucleotides are TGTGCCAAGGAAAGTTCGACAGTCACCGGGGAGCTGTTTTTT. Amino acids: CAKESSTVTGELFF.